These T cell receptor beta chains were read from a single sample in a study of cytomegalovirus exposure and HLA in healthy donors. Produced via immunoSEQ multiplex PCR; TCRdb's table is partial and in-frame only. The table lists tens of thousands of clones, 85% to 95% of them singletons. Sequencing was performed on PBMCs. The receptors stem from a woman between 18 and 29 years old in good health and CMV-seropositive. Both conserved end residues are trimmed from each CDR3.

v_gene	len	j_gene	CDR3aa
TRBV30	10	TRBJ2-3	AWNEGGDTQY
TRBV28	10	TRBJ1-2	ASRSLNYGYT
TRBV6-5	12	TRBJ2-1	ASSTAQGANEQF
TRBV14	14	TRBJ1-3	ASSQDMFYSGNTIY
TRBV25-1	13	TRBJ1-5	ASSEPGWEGQPQH
TRBV15	13	TRBJ1-6	ATSRGRHQDSPLH
TRBV19	11	TRBJ2-3	ASSSTGTDTQY
TRBV7-8	14	TRBJ1-2	ASSLGTGTGYYGYT
TRBV6-5	13	TRBJ2-1	ASSYRLAEWNEQF
TRBV19	13	TRBJ1-1	ASSMGQGRDTEAF
TRBV5-4	12	TRBJ1-5	ASSFFGSGQPQH
TRBV27	15	TRBJ2-2	ASSSNTGGLLAGELF
TRBV28	17	TRBJ2-7	ASSSNRGTSGGVAYEQY
TRBV7-9	13	TRBJ2-7	ASSSYVGGSSEQY
TRBV28	10	TRBJ2-1	ASSPGYNEQF
TRBV9	13	TRBJ2-7	ASSPGTTGIYEQY
TRBV7-9	11	TRBJ1-4	ASSRDRTGKLF
TRBV30	13	TRBJ2-3	AWSKLARGTDTQY
TRBV7-9	13	TRBJ2-1	ASSPPGAHYNEQF
TRBV28	10	TRBJ2-7	ASSLDRYEQY
TRBV12-5	13	TRBJ1-2	ASGLDRIPMWGYT
TRBV27	12	TRBJ2-7	ASSLAGSRYEQY
TRBV7-2	12	TRBJ1-1	ASSSRQGHTEAF
TRBV11-3	12	TRBJ2-3	ASSPGTGPDTQY
TRBV30	16	TRBJ2-1	AWSRASGSNSPYNEQF
TRBV30	10	TRBJ1-1	AWSPAGLEAF
TRBV6-1	14	TRBJ1-3	ASSESWGSSGNTIY
TRBV7-8	12	TRBJ1-2	ASSLNPLWLGYT
TRBV4-3	14	TRBJ2-1	ASSHLTSGVYNEQF
TRBV5-8	13	TRBJ2-1	ASSPGLAVDNEQF
TRBV7-9	12	TRBJ1-6	ASSPQRGLSPLH
TRBV7-9	12	TRBJ2-7	ASSPSSRNYEQY
TRBV27	10	-	ASSPSPYEQY
TRBV5-1	12	TRBJ2-7	ASSLVAGGYEQY
TRBV12-5	14	TRBJ1-2	ASGLNFRLGGYGYT
TRBV4-1	15	TRBJ2-1	ASSQDDSILTYNEQF
TRBV19	12	TRBJ2-1	ASSVAASLYEQF
TRBV27	13	TRBJ1-1	ASSLSGGLATEAF
TRBV30	13	TRBJ1-6	AWKKGTGDNSPLH
TRBV4-2	11	TRBJ2-3	ASSQGSSDTQY
TRBV27	15	TRBJ2-1	ASSPGLAGGQYNEQF
TRBV2	13	TRBJ2-3	ASSVRLALTDTQY
TRBV15	15	TRBJ2-1	ATSARNLADSYNEQF
TRBV27	11	TRBJ1-2	ASSLFPREGYT
TRBV28	12	TRBJ1-2	ASSSKGGQRGYT
TRBV5-1	12	TRBJ2-5	ASSLPSGQETQY
TRBV2	10	TRBJ2-7	ASSWEDYEQY
TRBV7-2	13	TRBJ2-7	ASSPQGTRDREQY
TRBV19	13	TRBJ2-7	ASSSMGASGSEQY
TRBV7-9	11	TRBJ2-1	ASGGVSYNEQF
TRBV20-1	9	TRBJ1-2	SARQGGGYT
TRBV2	13	TRBJ2-2	ASGGQGVGTGELF
TRBV19	12	TRBJ2-7	ASSIGIRSYEQY